The 13 T cell receptor beta chains below were found in one sample sequenced in a study of cytomegalovirus exposure and HLA in healthy donors. PCR used 60 Vbeta primers and 13 Jbeta primers. This table comes from immunoSEQ multiplex PCR, and its TCRdb copy is limited to in-frame clones, with some not included. This table has roughly 120,000 clones, 65% to 90% appearing once. Sequencing input: PBMCs. These receptor sequences come from a woman aged 30 to 39 in good health and CMV-seronegative.

The CDR3 here is CASSPYGGFPDTQYF. The CDR3 DNA sequence: TGTGCCAGCAGTCCCTATGGAGGCTTCCCAGATACGCAGTATTTT. The chain joins TRBV27 to TRBJ2-3; D might be TRBD2 (5 bases). CDR3 length equals 15 residues. V was shortened by 5 bases and J by 4 bases, with 16 bases between the two germline ends. CDR1 is MNHEY, CDR2 SMNVEV, per germline (reference sequence).

The genes are TRBV2 and TRBJ1-4; 7 bases match TRBD1. J gave up 7 bases and V 8 bases, and 7 bases lay outside the gene matches. This CDR3 contains 13 residues. The germline gives CDR1 SNHLY, CDR2 FYNNEI. The CDR3, as DNA: TGTGCCAGCTCGGGACAGCTTGGTGAAAAACTGTTTTTT. Translated: CASSGQLGEKLFF.

J is TRBJ1-2 and V is TRBV7-3, with D unclear. Per the germline V gene, CDR1 is SGHTA and CDR2 is FQGTGA. The CDR3 is 15 residues long. Trimming removed 0 bases at V and 2 bases at J, with 10 bases between. CDR3 DNA: TGTGCCAGCAGCTTAACGAGGAAAGGAAACTATGGCTACACCTTC. This translates into CASSLTRKGNYGYTF.

The V and J genes are TRBV15 and TRBJ1-5; D remains unclear. The V end lost 0 bases, the J end lost 6 bases, and 6 bases lay between the germline ends. The CDR3 has 13 amino acids. The germline gives CDR1 LNHNV, CDR2 YYDKDF (reference sequence). CDR3 region: CATSRDLAQPQHF. DNA for the CDR3: TGTGCCACCAGCAGAGATTTGGCTCAGCCCCAGCATTTT.

This chain connects TRBV6-5 to TRBJ2-7, with 8 bases identical to TRBD1. The V segment lost 5 bases and the J segment 6 bases; nucleotides outside the gene matches: 3. The length of the CDR3 is 12 residues. Germline CDR1 MNHEY, CDR2 SVGAGI. The CDR3 reads CASSKDRVEQYF. The CDR3 DNA reads TGTGCCAGCAGTAAGGACAGGGTCGAGCAGTACTTC.

The sample holds one count of this clone. The chain combines TRBV6-1 with TRBJ1-1, with TRBD1 identical over 8 bases. CDR1 MNHNS and CDR2 SASEGT come from the germline V gene. The trim removed 3 bases at V and 0 bases at J, leaving 12 bases unmatched. The CDR3 length is 18 residues. The CDR3 sequence: CASSDRTGRILMNTEAFF. The CDR3 coding sequence is TGTGCCAGCAGTGACAGGACAGGGAGGATTTTGATGAACACTGAAGCTTTCTTT.

V gene TRBV10-3 combines with J gene TRBJ1-5; TRBD1 matches 10 bases. Germline values: CDR1 ENHRY, CDR2 SYGVKD. The V gene end was trimmed by 11 bases and the J gene end by 5 bases; junction bases not matched to a gene: 6. The CDR3 consists of 13 residues. The CDR3 is CAVGQGVDQPQHF. The CDR3 DNA is TGTGCCGTCGGACAGGGGGTGGATCAGCCCCAGCATTTT.

The chain carries TRBV5-1 and TRBJ2-2; 9 bases line up with TRBD2. The CDR3 totals 14 residues. The V gene's germline CDR1 is SGHRS and CDR2 YFSETQ. J gave up 0 bases and V 7 bases, and 1 base lay outside the gene matches. The CDR3, as DNA: TGCGCCAGCCTAGCGGGACCGAACACCGGGGAGCTGTTTTTT. This gives the protein CASLAGPNTGELFF. The entire variable domain, with the rest obtained from reference TRBV5-1 and TRBJ2-2, is as follows: KAGVTQTPRYLIKTRGQQVTLSCSPISGHRSVSWYQQTPGQGLQFLFEYFSETQRNKGNFPGRFSGRQFSNSRSEMNVSTLELGDSALYLCASLAGPNTGELFFGEGSRLTVL.

This clone was seen a handful of times. V gene TRBV6-1 combines with J gene TRBJ2-3; 9 bases map to TRBD2. The junction had 11 bases not matched to a gene; V was cut back by 3 bases and J by 4 bases. This CDR3 comprises 17 residues. Germline CDR1 and CDR2: MNHNS and SASEGT. CDR3 amino acids: CASSDLVAGVVADTQYF. Written as DNA, the CDR3 is TGTGCCAGCAGTGATTTGGTAGCGGGAGTCGTAGCAGATACGCAGTATTTT.

This chain uses TRBV7-2 with TRBJ1-1; D remains ambiguous. The CDR3 runs to 16 residues. V was pared by 5 bases and J by 1 base, with 17 bases between. CDR1 SGHTA and CDR2 FQGNSA come from the germline V gene. CDR3 nucleotide sequence: TGTGCCAGCAGCCGTACCGGAGGGAGGGCGAACACTGAAGCTTTCTTT. This codes for CASSRTGGRANTEAFF.

V and J are TRBV10-3 and TRBJ2-1, with D possibly TRBD2 on 6 matching bases. Per the germline V gene, CDR1 is ENHRY and CDR2 is SYGVKD. CDR3 length: 16 residues. Trimming stripped 4 bases from V and 1 base from J, with 14 bases between. DNA for the CDR3: TGTGCCATCAGTGGAGACGGGAGTACATCCTACAATGAGCAGTTCTTC. Its translation is CAISGDGSTSYNEQFF.

This sequence joins TRBV25-1 and TRBJ1-1, with 7 bases fitting TRBD1. The J segment lost 7 bases and the V segment lost 3 bases, leaving 5 bases of the junction unmatched. The CDR3 spans 13 residues. Germline CDR1 reads MGHDK; CDR2 reads SYGVNS. The CDR3 region is CASSERGLGEAFF. The DNA of the CDR3 is TGTGCCAGCAGTGAGAGGGGGCTAGGTGAAGCTTTCTTT.

V usage is TRBV4-2 and J usage is TRBJ2-3, with 9 bases aligning to TRBD2. The length of the CDR3 is 15 residues. With 1 base clipped from V and 7 bases from J, the junction kept 6 bases outside the gene matches. Germline assignment: CDR1 LGHNA and CDR2 YNFKEQ. CDR3 DNA: TGTGCCAGCAGCCAAGTATTAGCGGGAGAGTATACGCAGTATTTT. Its protein is CASSQVLAGEYTQYF.